The 20 T cell receptor beta chains listed next were all sequenced from one sample in a study of T cells expressing NK-cell markers. From its re-call of the 5' RACE reads, TCRdb lists each CDR3 protein once, without DNA. This sample contains about 170,000 distinct CDR3 sequences. The sequencing sample was made of blood T cells: a sorted CD56 or NKG2C T cell subset, CD4+ or CD8+ T cells, or bulk PBMC T cells (not recorded which). All receptors come from a man between 18 and 69 years old in good health.

The chain combines TRBV7-2 with TRBJ1-2. The germline CDR1 and CDR2 sequences are SGHTA and FQGNSA. The CDR3 is 11 residues long. The CDR3 sequence is CASTTNYGYTF.

The rearrangement uses TRBV9 and TRBJ2-7; TCRdb lists TRBD1, though no DNA is available to test this call. The CDR3 has 16 residues. Germline CDR1 and CDR2: SGDLS and YYNGEE. This CDR3 is CASSGTGTANSYEQYF.

The V call is TRBV11-2, the J call TRBJ2-5. The CDR3 runs to 16 residues. Germline values: CDR1 SGHAT, CDR2 FQNNGV. The CDR3 protein is CASSLGYSGKQETQYF.

The chain carries TRBV27 and TRBJ1-2. Germline V gene sequence: CDR1 MNHEY, CDR2 SMNVEV (reference sequence). CDR3 size: 13 residues. CDR3 loop: CASSLGRNYGYTF.

Here the CDR3 reads CASSQVGASNQPQHF. This sequence joins TRBV3-1 and TRBJ1-5; TCRdb's D gene call, TRBD1, goes unchecked for lack of DNA. Germline V gene lookup returns CDR1 LGHDT and CDR2 YNNKEL (reference sequence). The CDR3 totals 15 residues.

The chain's CDR3 is CASSSPAENGYTF. The chain is built from TRBV7-9 and TRBJ1-2; without DNA, the TCRdb call of TRBD1 cannot be checked. Germline lookup yields CDR1 SEHNR and CDR2 FQNEAQ (reference sequence). This CDR3 contains 13 residues.

This chain links TRBV9 with TRBJ1-1. The CDR3 extends over 14 amino acids. Germline values: CDR1 SGDLS, CDR2 YYNGEE. CDR3 amino acids: CASSVSGMNTEAFF.

The CDR3 region is CASSMGVDGSYEQYF. The rearrangement links TRBV19 to TRBJ2-7; TCRdb names TRBD1, which stays unverified in the absence of DNA. This CDR3 comprises 15 residues. Germline assignment: CDR1 LNHDA and CDR2 SQIVND (reference sequence).

The chain uses TRBV7-9 and TRBJ1-2; TCRdb lists TRBD1, though no DNA is available to test this call. Per the germline V gene, CDR1 is SEHNR and CDR2 is FQNEAQ (reference sequence). This CDR3 comprises 12 residues. This CDR3 is CASRPGQGGYTF.

This chain connects TRBV29-1 to TRBJ1-5; absent DNA, TCRdb's TRBD1 call cannot be checked. Germline CDR1 is SQVTM and CDR2 is ANQGSEA. This CDR3 has 14 amino acids. The CDR3 loop reads CSVAGTGFNQPQHF.

This rearrangement joins TRBV2 to TRBJ1-3; TCRdb designates TRBD1, a call that cannot be tested without DNA. This CDR3 comprises 15 residues. Germline V gene lookup returns CDR1 SNHLY and CDR2 FYNNEI. The CDR3 reads CASSDRGLSGNTIYF. The variable domain in full, completed from reference TRBV2 and TRBJ1-3, reads EPEVTQTPSHQVTQMGQEVILRCVPISNHLYFYWYRQILGQKVEFLVSFYNNEISEKSEIFDDQFSVERPDGSNFTLKIRSTKLEDSAMYFCASSDRGLSGNTIYFGEGSWLTVV.

V usage is TRBV28 and J usage is TRBJ2-1; the TCRdb D gene call, TRBD1, has no DNA to confirm it. The CDR3 loop spans 14 amino acids. The germline V gene encodes CDR1 MDHEN and CDR2 SYDVKM. This CDR3 reads CASSPGFTYNEQFF.

The chain links TRBV27 to TRBJ2-7; as DNA is missing, the TRBD1 call by TCRdb cannot be tested. Germline V gene data show CDR1 as MNHEY and CDR2 as SMNVEV (reference sequence). This CDR3 spans 14 amino acids. CDR3 in amino acids: CASTPRGWSYEQYF.

The rearrangement links TRBV19 to TRBJ2-1; as DNA is missing, the TRBD2 call by TCRdb cannot be tested. Germline V gene lookup returns CDR1 LNHDA and CDR2 SQIVND (reference sequence). The CDR3 covers 16 residues. The CDR3 protein is CASSIEVGGGYNEQFF.

This sequence joins TRBV5-1 and TRBJ1-2; TCRdb designates TRBD1, a call that cannot be tested without DNA. The germline V gene has CDR1 SGHRS and CDR2 YFSETQ. The CDR3 runs 15 residues. CDR3 loop: CASSSTGALGSGYTF.

The chain is built from TRBV28 and TRBJ2-5; the TCRdb call, TRBD2, lacks DNA for checking. CDR3 length: 11 residues. Germline loops: CDR1 MDHEN, CDR2 SYDVKM. The CDR3 here is CASSTDSTQYF.

The chain is built from TRBV7-2 and TRBJ2-1. The germline CDR1 and CDR2 sequences are SGHTA and FQGNSA. The CDR3 sequence is 16 residues long. CDR3 loop: CASSLWLADPNNEQFF.

The chain carries TRBV25-1 and TRBJ1-1. This CDR3 is 15 amino acids long. The germline gives CDR1 MGHDK, CDR2 SYGVNS. CDR3 residues: CASSANDKFATEAFF. Complete variable domain (other parts from reference TRBV25-1 and TRBJ1-1): EADIYQTPRYLVIGTGKKITLECSQTMGHDKMYWYQQDPGMELHLIHYSYGVNSTEKGDLSSESTVSRIRTEHFPLTLESARPSHTSQYLCASSANDKFATEAFFGQGTRLTVV.

V gene TRBV19 combines with J gene TRBJ2-7; TCRdb's D call of TRBD2 is untestable without DNA. Germline V gives CDR1 LNHDA, CDR2 SQIVND (reference sequence). The CDR3 is 14 residues long. The CDR3 protein is CASSPRTHSYEQYF.

The V gene is TRBV27, the J gene TRBJ2-7; TCRdb returns TRBD1, unconfirmable since there is no DNA. Germline loops: CDR1 MNHEY, CDR2 SMNVEV (reference sequence). The CDR3 runs 14 residues. The chain's CDR3 is CASSYRSTGDEQYF.